Listed below are T cell receptor beta chains from one sample, sequenced in a study of lymphopenia after photon versus proton radiotherapy. Generated by immunoSEQ multiplex PCR, the TCRdb table keeps only in-frame clones and is missing some. Of around 25,000 clones in the sample, more than 80% were seen once. The sample in question was peripheral blood, obtained from a patient treated with photon-based radiotherapy. These TCRs come from a man in his forties or fifties with gastric cancer. CDR3s include the opening cysteine and the closing phenylalanine or tryptophan. Fields, in order: clone size, J gene, V gene, D gene, CDR3 DNA, CDR3 protein. D genes are given only for firm matches. Expanded clones get a size class; other rows say once, few or many, or leave the size out.

>-|TRBJ1-5|TRBV6-1|-
TGTGCCAGCAGGGGGGACAGCAATCAGCCCCAGCATTTT
CASRGDSNQPQHF
>-|TRBJ1-2|TRBV6-1|-
TGTGCCAGCAAAAAGGACCCCAACGGTGGCTATGGCTACACCTTC
CASKKDPNGGYGYTF
>-|TRBJ1-4|TRBV7-2|-
TGTGCCAGCAGCTACCCTCAGGCAACTAATGAAAAACTGTTTTTT
CASSYPQATNEKLFF
>-|TRBJ1-2|TRBV7-9|TRBD1
TGTGCCAGCAGATGGACAGGGGGTTATGGCTACACCTTC
CASRWTGGYGYTF
>few|TRBJ2-7|TRBV5-6|-
TGTGCCAGCAGCCCCCTAGGACAGGGAGGGTCTAACGAGCAGTACTTC
CASSPLGQGGSNEQYF
>-|TRBJ1-1|TRBV5-1|-
TGCGCCAGCACAGGAGTCGGGGAGATCACTGAAGCTTTCTTT
CASTGVGEITEAFF
>-|TRBJ2-7|TRBV6-6|TRBD2
TGTGCCAGCAAGCGGGGGCAAATCTCCTACGAGCAGTACTTC
CASKRGQISYEQYF
>-|TRBJ2-7|TRBV18|TRBD1
TGTGCCAGCTCACGGACAGGGGGAGAGTACGAGCAGTACTTC
CASSRTGGEYEQYF
>-|TRBJ1-4|TRBV19|-
TGTGCCAGTAGTGGGTTCTGGAGGGAATTCGAAAAACTGTTTTTT
CASSGFWREFEKLFF
>-|TRBJ1-5|TRBV10-3|-
TGTGCCATCGCCGGTCGGGGAGAACAGCCCCAGCATTTT
CAIAGRGEQPQHF
>-|TRBJ2-5|TRBV4-1|TRBD2
TGCGCCAGCAGCGGAGCGGGGAGTAGTGAGACCCAGTACTTC
CASSGAGSSETQYF
>few|TRBJ1-6|TRBV18|-
TGTGCCAGCTCACCAATAGCCGGACAGAGTTTCTCCTATAATTCACCCCTCCACTTT
CASSPIAGQSFSYNSPLHF
>-|TRBJ1-5|TRBV27|-
TGTGCCAGCAGTTTATCGTGGCTCTCGGGTCAGCCCCAGCATTTT
CASSLSWLSGQPQHF
>-|TRBJ2-7|TRBV5-4|TRBD2
TGTGCCAGCAGCCAGCGGGGGGAGCAGTACTTC
CASSQRGEQYF
>-|TRBJ2-5|TRBV7-8|-
TGTGCCAGCAGCTTAAATTACCCCGAGACCCAGTACTTC
CASSLNYPETQYF
>-|TRBJ2-3|TRBV6-5|-
TGTGCCAGCAGGAATCAGGGTACGCAGTATTTT
CASRNQGTQYF
>-|TRBJ1-1|TRBV30|-
TGTGCCTGGAGTGTACGTGAACAGGCAGCTTTCTTT
CAWSVREQAAFF
>-|TRBJ2-1|TRBV5-4|-
TGTGCCAGCAGCGCGGGACAGACCGTAGAGCAGTTCTTC
CASSAGQTVEQFF
>-|TRBJ2-3|TRBV7-2|-
TGTGCCAGCAGCACCCGACAGGGCACAGATACGCAGTATTTT
CASSTRQGTDTQYF
>-|TRBJ1-1|TRBV30|-
TGTGCCACCATGGTCGGGGCCGGCACTGAAGCTTTCTTT
CATMVGAGTEAFF
>few|TRBJ2-2|TRBV7-9|-
TGTGCCAGCAGCTTACAATCTTCGAACACCGGGGAGCTGTTTTTT
CASSLQSSNTGELFF
>-|TRBJ2-3|TRBV30|-
TGTGCCTGGACTGCGGGGCCCACAGATACGCAGTATTTT
CAWTAGPTDTQYF
>-|TRBJ2-7|TRBV6-6|TRBD2
TGTGCCAGCAGTTACTCGACTAGCGGGGGTTTAGAGCAGTACTTC
CASSYSTSGGLEQYF